This T cell receptor beta chain was retrieved from a study of T-cell reconstitution after alpha-beta-depleted transplantation in children. Whole-study findings and limits: One year after transplant, T-cell counts and diversity came mostly from newly produced T cells. By about two months after transplant, alpha-beta T cells reportedly arose from several hundred graft clones that had expanded. Certain patients had high TCRbeta diversity at day 60, and it came from recipient T cells and thymic progenitors that survived.

This clonotype was observed many times. Its antigen is unidentified. A library of TCRbeta sequences, prepared with unique molecular identifiers, was generated. MiXCR, run by TCRdb on the PCR reads, gives a single entry per CDR3 protein. Here the sample spans 500,000 to 650,000 distinct CDR3 sequences, roughly 13% being singletons. The CDR3 totals 17 residues. The germline V gene encodes CDR1 MNHEY and CDR2 SMNVEV (reference sequence). V trimming: 0 bases; J trimming: 2 bases; junction bases outside the gene matches: 2. The chain carries TRBV27 and TRBJ2-6; 9 bases map to TRBD1. The specimen was PBMCs, mostly from graft donor cells, collected 360 days after TCRalphabeta/CD19-depleted stem cell transplant. The sequence derives from a male patient younger than 18 who had a stem cell transplant for acute myeloid leukemia, so the T cells may come from the graft donor. CDR3 sequence: CASSLSDRGAGANVLTF. The CDR3 DNA is TGTGCCAGCAGTTTATCGGACAGGGGTGCTGGGGCCAACGTCCTGACTTTC. The whole variable domain, filled in from reference TRBV27 and TRBJ2-6, reads EAQVTQNPRYLITVTGKKLTVTCSQNMNHEYMSWYRQDPGLGLRQIYYSMNVEVTDKGDVPEGYKVSRKEKRNFPLILESPSPNQTSLYFCASSLSDRGAGANVLTFGAGSRLTVL.